These 11 T cell receptor beta chains originate from one sample sequenced in a study of cytomegalovirus exposure and HLA in healthy donors. Primers included in the PCR were 60 Vbeta and 13 Jbeta primers. Repertoires were generated with immunoSEQ multiplex PCR, while TCRdb's copy carries only in-frame clones and drops some. This sample has 130,000 or so clones, with approximately 57% found just once. Material for sequencing was PBMCs. The receptors derive from a male donor in good health and CMV-seronegative.

This clone was recorded once. The rearrangement links TRBV14 to TRBJ2-1; 7 nucleotides match TRBD1. This CDR3 region has 13 residues. Germline-derived CDR1 and CDR2 are SGHDN and FVKESK. After removal of 4 bases from V and 15 bases from J, the junction contained 12 bases not matched to a gene. The CDR3 DNA is TGTGCCAGCAGCCCGTCTTCATCCAGGACAGGGTTCTTC. Encoded protein: CASSPSSSRTGFF.

This chain uses TRBV19 with TRBJ2-5, with 9 bases identical to TRBD1. CDR3 length equals 17 residues. From germline, CDR1 is LNHDA and CDR2 SQIVND (reference sequence). The ends lost 5 bases at V and 4 bases at J; junction bases unmatched: 14. CDR3 coding DNA: TGTGCCAGTAGTCCCCCACTAGGACAGGGGAACAGAGAGACCCAGTACTTC. Its translation is CASSPPLGQGNRETQYF.

V is TRBV5-1 and J is TRBJ1-2; D uncertain. This CDR3 contains 14 residues. Between the trimmed V and J ends, which lost 4 bases and 4 bases, there was a span of 14 bases. The germline V gene encodes CDR1 SGHRS and CDR2 YFSETQ. The CDR3 loop is CASSPAEAVYGYTF. The CDR3 bases are TGCGCCAGCAGCCCCGCGGAGGCCGTCTATGGCTACACCTTC.

V and J are TRBV9 and TRBJ1-2; 7 bases are shared with TRBD1. The germline CDR1 and CDR2 sequences are SGDLS and YYNGEE. Losses at the gene ends were 8 bases for V and 8 bases for J; bases not matched to a gene: 9. The CDR3 is 12 amino acids. CDR3 bases: TGTGCCAGTAGACAGGGTTCGGGAGGCTACACCTTC. Translation gives CASRQGSGGYTF. The full variable domain, in which reference TRBV9 and TRBJ1-2 provide the parts outside the CDR3, is DSGVTQTPKHLITATGQRVTLRCSPRSGDLSVYWYQQSLDQGLQFLIQYYNGEERAKGNILERFSAQQFPDLHSELNLSSLELGDSALYFCASRQGSGGYTFGSGTRLTVV.

The J gene is TRBJ2-7, the V gene TRBV27, with TRBD1 as a possible D gene (6 bases). CDR3 length equals 14 residues. Germline CDR1 and CDR2: MNHEY and SMNVEV (reference sequence). V lost 3 bases and J 4 bases, leaving 13 bases between the germline ends. The chain's CDR3 is CASSFSGVWYEQYF. The CDR3 DNA reads as TGTGCCAGCAGTTTTTCAGGGGTTTGGTACGAGCAGTACTTC.

J is TRBJ2-2 and V is TRBV2; D call uncertain. CDR1 is SNHLY and CDR2 is FYNNEI in the germline V gene. Trimming cost V 2 bases and J 5 bases, with 6 bases left between them. The CDR3 is 13 amino acids. The CDR3 region has the DNA TGTGCCAGCAGTGAACGAGATACCGGGGAGCTGTTTTTT. It yields the protein CASSERDTGELFF.

This chain uses TRBV7-8 with TRBJ1-2; the D gene is possibly TRBD1 (5 bases). This CDR3 region has 15 residues. CDR1 is SGHVS and CDR2 is FQNEAQ in the germline V gene. V dropped 5 bases and J dropped 4 bases, with 17 bases sitting between them. The CDR3 DNA reads as TGTGCCAGCAGCCCCCGCGGGGTCAGGGCCTATGGCTACACCTTC. Translating gives CASSPRGVRAYGYTF.

This clone was recorded only once. The chain uses TRBV4-1 and TRBJ2-7; 8 bases map to TRBD1. CDR3 size: 14 residues. Per germline, CDR1 MGHRA and CDR2 YSYEKL. The junction had 8 bases not matched to a gene; V was cut back by 3 bases and J by 7 bases. CDR3 loop: CASSQPGQGGEQYF. CDR3 DNA sequence: TGCGCCAGCAGCCAGCCAGGACAGGGCGGGGAGCAGTACTTC.

The chain combines TRBV28 with TRBJ2-1; TRBD2 matches at 7 bases. Trimming at V came to 5 bases and at J to 4 bases, leaving 8 bases not matched to a gene. CDR1 is MDHEN, CDR2 SYDVKM, per germline. CDR3 length equals 15 residues. CDR3 region: CASSLLAGVYNEQFF. As DNA, the CDR3 is TGTGCCAGCAGTCTCCTGGCGGGGGTGTACAATGAGCAGTTCTTC.

The chain is built from TRBV7-3 and TRBJ2-5; tentatively, D is TRBD2 (5 bases). The CDR3 loop spans 14 amino acids. Trimming removed 3 bases at V and 5 bases at J, with 13 bases between. The germline V gene has CDR1 SGHTA and CDR2 FQGTGA. Written as DNA, the CDR3 is TGTGCCAGCAGCTTGGACTGGTACGGGGAGACCCAGTACTTC. The encoded protein is CASSLDWYGETQYF.

This clone was counted many times. The rearrangement joins TRBV7-6 to TRBJ2-2; 8 bases align to TRBD1. The CDR3 has 16 residues. The V segment lost 5 bases and the J segment 1 base; nucleotides outside the gene matches: 6. Germline V gene data show CDR1 as SGHVS and CDR2 as FNYEAQ. The CDR3 coding sequence is TGTGCCAGCAGCCAAGGACAGGGTGTGAACACCGGGGAGCTGTTTTTT. This codes for CASSQGQGVNTGELFF. Full variable domain (rest looked up from reference TRBV7-6 and TRBJ2-2): GAGVSQSPRYKVTKRGQDVALRCDPISGHVSLYWYRQALGQGPEFLTYFNYEAQQDKSGLPNDRFSAERPEGSISTLTIQRTEQRDSAMYRCASSQGQGVNTGELFFGEGSRLTVL.